A single sample is the source of the 7 T cell receptor beta chains below, sequenced in a study of OX40 agonist ivuxolimab in advanced cancers. The table came from immunoSEQ multiplex PCR; TCRdb's copy has only in-frame clones and leaves some out. The table has about 55,000 clones, roughly nine tenths seen once. The sequencing here drew on CD4+ or CD8+ T cells sorted from blood, taken in a trial of the OX40 agonist ivuxolimab. The source is an adult with an advanced solid tumor such as melanoma, head and neck, liver or kidney cancer.

This clone is a singleton in its sample. J is TRBJ2-1 and V is TRBV6-1; 9 bases line up with TRBD1. Trimming removed 6 bases from V and 9 bases from J; junction bases left unmatched: 12. Germline V gene data show CDR1 as MNHNS and CDR2 as SASEGT. The CDR3 loop spans 15 amino acids. Here the CDR3 DNA reads TGTGCCAGCAGAGCCCGGGACAGGGCCGGGTTTGAGCAGTTCTTC. As protein: CASRARDRAGFEQFF.

The chain has TRBV5-6 and TRBJ2-5; D could derive from TRBD1 or TRBD2 (5 bases each). This CDR3 spans 14 amino acids. Trimming removed 6 bases at V and 4 bases at J, with 16 bases between. From germline, CDR1 is SGHDT and CDR2 YYEEEE. CDR3 sequence reads: CASNPLGERETQYF. The CDR3 coding sequence is TGTGCCAGCAACCCTTTAGGGGAGAGAGAGACCCAGTACTTC.

This rearrangement joins TRBV29-1 to TRBJ2-3; D perhaps matches TRBD1 (6 bases). Germline V lookup: CDR1 SQVTM, CDR2 ANQGSEA. V shed 1 base and J shed 4 bases, with 9 bases lying between them. The CDR3 extends over 13 amino acids. This CDR3 reads CSVEGQVADTQYF. Written as DNA, the CDR3 is TGCAGCGTTGAAGGACAGGTTGCAGATACGCAGTATTTT.

J is TRBJ2-5 and V is TRBV7-9; D possibly uses TRBD1 or TRBD2 (5 bases each). Trimming stripped 4 bases from V and 4 bases from J, with 10 bases between. CDR1 and CDR2 (germline): SEHNR, FQNEAQ (reference sequence). The CDR3 length is 13 residues. DNA of the CDR3: TGTGCCAGCAGCTGGGGCGGGCCAGAGACCCAGTACTTC. Translated, it gives CASSWGGPETQYF.

The chain links TRBV6-5 to TRBJ1-5, with a possible D match to TRBD1 (6 bases). CDR3 length equals 14 residues. V lost 8 bases and J 5 bases, leaving 16 bases between the germline ends. Looked up from germline, CDR1 is MNHEY and CDR2 is SVGAGI. The CDR3 protein is CASGGGRNDQPQHF. CDR3 in DNA: TGTGCCAGCGGGGGCGGGCGGAACGATCAGCCCCAGCATTTT.

This chain uses TRBV2 with TRBJ1-6; tentatively, D is TRBD1 (5 bases). Trimming left V 5 bases short and J 0 bases short, with 8 bases between. The CDR3 is 15 residues long. In germline, CDR1 is SNHLY, CDR2 FYNNEI. This CDR3 reads CASSQGSSYNSPLHF. Written as DNA, the CDR3 is TGTGCCAGCAGTCAGGGAAGCTCCTATAATTCACCCCTCCACTTT.

The chain couples TRBV2 to TRBJ2-2; D remains ambiguous. The CDR3 covers 18 residues. V lost 2 bases, J lost 1 base, and 17 bases lay in between. The germline gives CDR1 SNHLY, CDR2 FYNNEI. The CDR3 loop reads CASSELGPDVLNTGELFF. The CDR3 DNA reads as TGTGCCAGCAGTGAATTGGGCCCCGACGTTCTGAACACCGGGGAGCTGTTTTTT. The whole variable domain, filled in from reference TRBV2 and TRBJ2-2, reads EPEVTQTPSHQVTQMGQEVILRCVPISNHLYFYWYRQILGQKVEFLVSFYNNEISEKSEIFDDQFSVERPDGSNFTLKIRSTKLEDSAMYFCASSELGPDVLNTGELFFGEGSRLTVL.